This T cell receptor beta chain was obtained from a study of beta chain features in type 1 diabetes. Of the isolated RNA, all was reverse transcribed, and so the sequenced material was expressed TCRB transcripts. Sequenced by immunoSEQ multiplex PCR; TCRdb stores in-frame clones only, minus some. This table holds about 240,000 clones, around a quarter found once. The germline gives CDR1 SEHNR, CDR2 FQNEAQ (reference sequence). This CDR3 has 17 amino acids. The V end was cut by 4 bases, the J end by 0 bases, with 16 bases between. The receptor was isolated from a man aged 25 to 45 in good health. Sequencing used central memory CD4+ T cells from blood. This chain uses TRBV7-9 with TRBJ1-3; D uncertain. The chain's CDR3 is CASSSIRSSSSGNTIYF. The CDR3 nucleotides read TGTGCCAGCAGCTCAATCAGAAGCTCGAGCTCTGGAAACACCATATATTTT. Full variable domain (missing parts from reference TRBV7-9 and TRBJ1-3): DTGVSQNPRHKITKRGQNVTFRCDPISEHNRLYWYRQTLGQGPEFLTYFQNEAQLEKSRLLSDRFSAERPKGSFSTLEIQRTEQGDSAMYLCASSSIRSSSSGNTIYFGEGSWLTVV.